The 3 T cell receptor beta chains in this list originate from one sample, sequenced in a study of radiation and T cells in renal cell carcinoma (dated by TCRdb to 2020 to 2021). The time point label, as the study defines it: blood 4 weeks post-SBRT, at nephrectomy. What this sample's treatment or condition label stands for: 15 Gy SBRT to primary tumor, nephrectomy 4 weeks later. Libraries came from the immunoSEQ multiplex PCR assay. TCRdb holds this immuneACCESS table with in-frame rearrangements only. Some clones are missing; in checked studies, unresolved V genes explain under half, and the rest has no known cause. Counted in this sample were around 180,000 clones; about 85% of them appeared once. About 10% of the sample lies in the top ten. The sequencing used blood, collected from a patient whose treatment included radiotherapy and nephrectomy. The receptor source for this set is a woman in her fifties or sixties with renal cell carcinoma.

There are a few counts of this clone. The chain combines TRBV19 with TRBJ2-1, with TRBD2 matching over 11 bases. This CDR3 is 16 amino acids long. The V gene end was trimmed by 4 bases and the J gene end by 8 bases; junction bases not matched to a gene: 10. Germline lookup yields CDR1 LNHDA and CDR2 SQIVND (reference sequence). The CDR3 nucleotides read TGTGCCAGTAGTAAAAAACTAGCGGGGGCCGGGGATGAGCAGTTCTTC. It specifies CASSKKLAGAGDEQFF. Looking up the rest from reference TRBV19 and TRBJ2-1 gives the full variable domain: DGGITQSPKYLFRKEGQNVTLSCEQNLNHDAMYWYRQDPGQGLRLIYYSQIVNDFQKGDIAEGYSVSREKKESFPLTVTSAQKNPTAFYLCASSKKLAGAGDEQFFGPGTRLTVL.

The chain is built from TRBV19 and TRBJ2-5; 11 nucleotides align to TRBD2. The CDR3 totals 19 residues. The germline gives CDR1 LNHDA, CDR2 SQIVND (reference sequence). Trimming took 3 bases from V and 5 from J; bases not matched to a gene: 17. CDR3 amino acids: CASSMRGSSGGPGRETQYF. Written as DNA, the CDR3 is TGTGCCAGTAGTATGAGGGGATCTAGCGGGGGGCCCGGCCGCGAGACCCAGTACTTC.

The genes are TRBV19 and TRBJ1-1; D unresolved. This CDR3 region has 13 residues. V lost 2 bases to trimming and J lost 7 bases, with 11 bases between them. CDR1 and CDR2 from the germline V gene are LNHDA and SQIVND (reference sequence). Here the CDR3 reads CASSINTVDEAFF. The DNA for the CDR3 is TGTGCCAGTAGTATAAATACAGTGGATGAAGCTTTCTTT.